The following is a T cell receptor (beta chain) sequence with its context. Antigen: not known. This record belongs to a study of shared clonotypes between healthy human individuals. General study points: Since donors were few, the genetic and exposure-history diversity represented was limited. Sampling was confined to blood; repertoires within tissues likely differ.

It was 150 to 250 ng DNA, about 30,000 T cell genomes, that sorted-subset replicate PCRs used. How the authors handled the data: Filtering differed for immunoSEQ, which gave only junction sequences without quality scores. The assay was immunoSEQ multiplex PCR, and TCRdb's table has in-frame clones only and misses some. V and J calls and clone size are as listed in that table; D and trimming were resolved from the DNA. The profile shows millions of clones, about 95% of them singletons. The germline CDR1 and CDR2 sequences are MNHEY and SVGAGI. This CDR3 is 15 amino acids long. Between the trimmed V and J ends, which lost 0 bases and 3 bases, there was a span of 12 bases.

The receptor's source is a man aged 18 to 30 in good health. V and J are TRBV6-5 and TRBJ2-7; D is perhaps TRBD2 (5 bases). Sequencing used naive CD4+ T cells sorted from blood. Described subset: CD45RA+ positively selected. The CDR3 nucleotides read TGTGCCAGCAGTTACTCCGGGGTCATGGTCTACGAGCAGTACTTC. Translating it yields CASSYSGVMVYEQYF.